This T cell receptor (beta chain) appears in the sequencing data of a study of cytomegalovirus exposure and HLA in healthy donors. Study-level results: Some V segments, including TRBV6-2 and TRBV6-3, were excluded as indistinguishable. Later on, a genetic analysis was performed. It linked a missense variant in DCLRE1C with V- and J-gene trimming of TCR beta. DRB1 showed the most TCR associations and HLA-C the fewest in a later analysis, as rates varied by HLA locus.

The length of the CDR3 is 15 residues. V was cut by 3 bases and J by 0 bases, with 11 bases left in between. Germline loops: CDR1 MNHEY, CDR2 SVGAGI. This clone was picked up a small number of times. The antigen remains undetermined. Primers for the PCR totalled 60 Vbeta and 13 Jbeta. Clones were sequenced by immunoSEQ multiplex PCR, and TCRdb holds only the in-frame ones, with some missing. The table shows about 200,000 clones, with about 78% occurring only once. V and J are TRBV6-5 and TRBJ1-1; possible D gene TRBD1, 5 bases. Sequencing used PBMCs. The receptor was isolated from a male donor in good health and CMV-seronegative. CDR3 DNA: TGTGCCAGCAGTTATTCTGGCAGGGTGAACACTGAAGCTTTCTTT. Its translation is CASSYSGRVNTEAFF.